The clone carrying this TCR beta chain was recorded a few times. The data were obtained in a study of blood T cell repertoires in COVID-19. Study details: PBMCs, B-cell-depleted T cells, or T cells were the source of the cDNA or gDNA that made up the material.

Original processing notes: Nucleated cell counts were estimated from reference gene primer amplification. Repertoires were generated with immunoSEQ multiplex PCR, while TCRdb's copy carries only in-frame clones and drops some. Clone size and V and J calls were adopted from that table, with D and trimming inferred from the DNA. The data hold 140,000 or so clones, with about four fifths observed a single time. Trimming shortened V by 0 bases and J by 6 bases, and 8 bases separated the two germline ends. The germline gives CDR1 LGHNA, CDR2 YSLEER. This CDR3 spans 13 amino acids. The participants were between roughly 18 and 100 years old and came from about two dozen US areas. Each participant's cohort was designated according to participant-reported clinical history.

This chain connects TRBV4-3 to TRBJ1-1; D remains unclear. The sequenced sample was PBMCs or T cells enriched from blood (not recorded which). The receptor was derived from a woman between 50 and 59 years old with acute COVID-19. The DNA for the CDR3 is TGCGCCAGCAGCCAAGAAGAGGGCGCTGAAGCTTTCTTT. It encodes CASSQEEGAEAFF.